This passage covers 10 T cell receptor beta chains from one sample sequenced in a study of CD8 T cells in ankylosing spondylitis. Study-wide points: There was a TCR beta motif, made of fewer than 10 highly homologous variants, that appeared characteristic of ankylosing spondylitis blood.

The antigens these receptors bind are not known. MiXCR, run by TCRdb on the 5' RACE reads, gives a single entry per CDR3 protein. The sample holds around 770,000 distinct CDR3 sequences, approximately 12% seen once. The sequenced sample was blood, either unsorted or a sorted T cell fraction (not recorded which). The origin of the receptors is a male donor with ankylosing spondylitis.

V gene TRBV9 combines with J gene TRBJ2-1; D might be TRBD1 (6 bases). Germline assignment: CDR1 SGDLS and CDR2 YYNGEE. The V gene lost 4 bases and the J gene lost 5 bases, with 13 bases spanning the gap. The CDR3 covers 14 residues. The CDR3, as DNA: TGTGCCAGCAGCTTTAGGGCAGGGGACAATGAGCAGTTCTTC. It is translated as CASSFRAGDNEQFF. The variable domain in full, with the rest retrieved from reference TRBV9 and TRBJ2-1, is DSGVTQTPKHLITATGQRVTLRCSPRSGDLSVYWYQQSLDQGLQFLIQYYNGEERAKGNILERFSAQQFPDLHSELNLSSLELGDSALYFCASSFRAGDNEQFFGPGTRLTVL.

This clonotype was picked up a small number of times. The genes are TRBV10-3 and TRBJ1-5; no reliable D call. Germline assignment: CDR1 ENHRY and CDR2 SYGVKD. V lost 2 bases and J lost 4, with 9 bases in between. This CDR3 is 14 amino acids long. CDR3 residues: CAISEGVRNQPQHF. As DNA, the CDR3 is TGTGCCATCAGTGAGGGCGTTCGGAATCAGCCCCAGCATTTT.

The table lists this clonotype with a few counts. V usage is TRBV20-1 and J usage is TRBJ2-2; D not certain. Trimming took 4 bases from V and 5 from J, leaving 14 bases between them. CDR3 length: 14 residues. The germline V gene has CDR1 DFQATT and CDR2 SNEGSKA (reference sequence). As DNA, the CDR3 is TGCAGTGCTATCGACCAGCCGCGGACCGGGGAGCTGTTTTTT. Translation: CSAIDQPRTGELFF.

Ten or more counts support this clonotype. The V call is TRBV29-1, the J call TRBJ1-1, with 7 bases that match TRBD1. CDR3 size: 14 residues. The ends lost 6 bases at V and 5 bases at J; junction bases unmatched: 12. Looked up from germline, CDR1 is SQVTM and CDR2 is ANQGSEA. CDR3 DNA sequence: TGCAGCGTGACAGGGTTTTCGGTGTATACTGAAGCTTTCTTT. Its translation: CSVTGFSVYTEAFF.

This clonotype turned up a few times. The chain employs TRBV5-1 and TRBJ1-4, with D unresolved. This CDR3 spans 14 amino acids. CDR1 SGHRS and CDR2 YFSETQ come from the germline V gene. Trimming pared 1 base from V and 3 bases from J, leaving 7 bases between. CDR3 loop: CASSLNSANEKLFF. CDR3 nucleotides: TGCGCCAGCAGCTTGAACTCCGCTAATGAAAAACTGTTTTTT.

In its sample, this clonotype was seen a few times. V usage is TRBV30 and J usage is TRBJ1-5, with 8 bases identical to TRBD1. This CDR3 is 13 amino acids long. Germline V lookup: CDR1 GTSNPN, CDR2 SVGIG (reference sequence). After removal of 3 bases from V and 5 bases from J, the junction contained 3 bases not matched to a gene. CDR3 in DNA: TGTGCCTGGAGCCCGGACAGGGATCAGCCCCAGCATTTT. It specifies CAWSPDRDQPQHF.

This clonotype has a handful of counts. V is TRBV15 and J is TRBJ1-4, with D maybe TRBD1 (6 bases). Trimming left V 3 bases short and J 5 bases short, with 16 bases between. CDR3 size: 16 residues. Germline V gene sequence: CDR1 LNHNV, CDR2 YYDKDF (reference sequence). In DNA, the CDR3 is TGTGCCACCAGCAGCATCCCTGAGGGGGTCAATGAAAAACTGTTTTTT. The encoded protein is CATSSIPEGVNEKLFF.

This clonotype showed up just a few times. This chain uses TRBV20-1 with TRBJ1-1; possibly TRBD1 for D (5 bases). Trimming removed 4 bases at V and 0 bases at J, with 9 bases between. The germline V gene encodes CDR1 DFQATT and CDR2 SNEGSKA (reference sequence). The CDR3 spans 13 residues. The CDR3 sequence is CSAISTVNTEAFF. The CDR3 nucleotides read TGCAGTGCTATTTCGACAGTGAACACTGAAGCTTTCTTT.

This chain connects TRBV7-2 to TRBJ2-1; TRBD2 matches 11 bases. CDR1 is SGHTA and CDR2 is FQGNSA in the germline V gene. Trimming cost V 8 bases and J 4 bases; bases outside gene matches: 7. There are 15 residues in the CDR3. CDR3 DNA sequence: TGTGCCAGCCCTGGGCTAGCGGGAGGTTACAATGAGCAGTTCTTC. Its protein is CASPGLAGGYNEQFF.

Many counts were recorded for this clonotype. The V call is TRBV20-1, the J call TRBJ2-5; D is perhaps TRBD2 (6 bases). The CDR3 is 13 residues long. The ends were cut back, 5 bases at V and 2 bases at J, with 12 bases in the middle. Germline V lookup: CDR1 DFQATT, CDR2 SNEGSKA (reference sequence). CDR3 sequence (DNA): TGCAGTGCTCCGGGACTTCCACAAGAGACCCAGTACTTC. Translation gives CSAPGLPQETQYF.